These 10 T cell receptor beta chains were all obtained from the same sample, sequenced in a study of T cell changes during pregnancy in multiple sclerosis. TCRdb's table, derived via immunoSEQ multiplex PCR, lists solely in-frame clones and lacks some. This table holds 93,000 or so clones, around 91% found once. The sample consisted of peripheral blood, taken after pregnancy. The origin of the receptors is a female donor with multiple sclerosis, enrolled in a pregnancy study.

The gene calls are TRBV5-1 and TRBJ1-3; 8 positions match TRBD1. V gave up 1 base and J gave up 4 bases; unmatched junction bases: 10. CDR3 size: 17 residues. Germline values: CDR1 SGHRS, CDR2 YFSETQ. CDR3 DNA sequence: TGCGCCAGCAGCTTGATTGGGCACAGGGGGTCGGGAAACACCATATATTTT. Its protein product is CASSLIGHRGSGNTIYF.

The chain joins TRBV7-9 to TRBJ2-7, with D perhaps matching TRBD1 (6 bases). CDR1 is SEHNR and CDR2 is FQNEAQ in the germline V gene (reference sequence). The V and J ends lost 5 bases and 3 bases respectively, with 14 bases between them. This CDR3 is 14 amino acids long. The CDR3 region has the DNA TGTGCCAGCAGCGTAACAACAGGGTTCTACGAGCAGTACTTC. Amino acids: CASSVTTGFYEQYF.

The V and J genes are TRBV6-1 and TRBJ1-5; the D is unclear. Germline CDR1 and CDR2: MNHNS and SASEGT. V gave up 2 bases and J gave up 3 bases, with 11 bases separating them. This CDR3 spans 15 amino acids. The CDR3 nucleotides are TGTGCCAGCAGTGAATCGCGGTTCCCCAATCAGCCCCAGCATTTT. Translating gives CASSESRFPNQPQHF.

The chain has TRBV5-1 and TRBJ1-3; D possibly corresponds to TRBD1 (6 bases). V dropped 4 bases and J dropped 0 bases, with 14 bases sitting between them. The germline V gene has CDR1 SGHRS and CDR2 YFSETQ. CDR3 size: 16 residues. CDR3 DNA sequence: TGCGCCAGCAGCCCTGCCGGGACAAGCTCTGGAAACACCATATATTTT. Its translation is CASSPAGTSSGNTIYF.

The chain links TRBV9 to TRBJ2-1, with D uncertain. The CDR3 extends over 16 amino acids. Trimming cost V 4 bases and J 2 bases, with 16 bases left between them. Germline V gives CDR1 SGDLS, CDR2 YYNGEE. DNA for the CDR3: TGTGCCAGCAGCCCCCAACTACCCGATGCCTACAATGAGCAGTTCTTC. This encodes CASSPQLPDAYNEQFF.

The gene calls are TRBV5-6 and TRBJ1-2; 11 nucleotides line up with TRBD1. Trimming removed 4 bases from V and 6 bases from J; junction bases left unmatched: 8. Germline assignment: CDR1 SGHDT and CDR2 YYEEEE. This CDR3 spans 15 amino acids. CDR3: CASSRAGTGGDGYTF. The CDR3 coding sequence is TGTGCCAGCAGCAGGGCCGGGACAGGGGGTGATGGCTACACCTTC.

The genes are TRBV27 and TRBJ2-7; weak D call: TRBD2 (6 bases). This CDR3 region has 15 residues. CDR1 and CDR2 from the germline V gene are MNHEY and SMNVEV (reference sequence). Deletions cut 5 bases from V and 4 bases from J, with 18 bases between. As DNA, the CDR3 is TGTGCCAGCAGTCCTTTCGGGAGACGGGGGTACGAGCAGTACTTC. This encodes CASSPFGRRGYEQYF.

This chain connects TRBV7-2 to TRBJ2-7; 13 positions agree with TRBD2. Germline V lookup: CDR1 SGHTA, CDR2 FQGNSA. The CDR3 totals 15 residues. J lost 2 bases, V lost 5 bases, and 3 bases had no gene match. The CDR3 region has the DNA TGTGCCAGCAGCGCGGGACTAGCGGGAACCTACGAGCAGTACTTC. Protein: CASSAGLAGTYEQYF.

The sample holds one count of this clone. The chain couples TRBV2 to TRBJ2-5; a possible D gene is TRBD2 (5 bases). Per the germline V gene, CDR1 is SNHLY and CDR2 is FYNNEI. V was clipped by 4 bases and J by 4 bases, with 13 bases between them. This CDR3 contains 14 residues. This CDR3 reads CASSGEPQVETQYF. CDR3 sequence (DNA): TGTGCCAGCAGTGGGGAGCCCCAAGTAGAGACCCAGTACTTC.

The DNA of the CDR3 is TGTGCCAGCACCTCTCGACTAGCGGGGCCTACTTCAGAGACCCAGTACTTC. Protein sequence: CASTSRLAGPTSETQYF. The chain carries TRBV27 and TRBJ2-5; 11 bases line up with TRBD2. The germline gives CDR1 MNHEY, CDR2 SMNVEV (reference sequence). V lost 7 bases, J lost 4 bases, and 14 bases stayed unmatched. The CDR3 runs 17 residues.